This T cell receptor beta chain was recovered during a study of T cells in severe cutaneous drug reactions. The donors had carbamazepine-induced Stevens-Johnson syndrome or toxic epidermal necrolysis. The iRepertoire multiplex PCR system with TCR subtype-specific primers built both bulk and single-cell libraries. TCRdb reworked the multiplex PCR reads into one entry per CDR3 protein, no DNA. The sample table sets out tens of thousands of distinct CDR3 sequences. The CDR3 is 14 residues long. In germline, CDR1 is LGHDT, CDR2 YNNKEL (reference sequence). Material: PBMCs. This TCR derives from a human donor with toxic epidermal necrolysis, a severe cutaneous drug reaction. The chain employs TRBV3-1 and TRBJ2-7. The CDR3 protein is CASSQERQFYEQYF.